This passage covers 6 T cell receptor beta chains from one sample sequenced in a study of T cell repertoires in cytomegalovirus infection. TCRdb re-derived calls from the reads in MiXCR, one entry per CDR3 protein. The data contain 680,000 or so distinct CDR3 sequences, around a third of them singletons. No antigen has been identified for these receptors. The sequencing here drew on cultured PBMCs, taken from culture after CMV antigen stimulation. Receptor source: a human donor in good health (CMV status not recorded). Some clones in this sample may be carry-over from other donors' samples.

The rearrangement joins TRBV6-1 to TRBJ2-7; 9 bases align to TRBD1. The germline gives CDR1 MNHNS, CDR2 SASEGT. V was pared by 5 bases and J by 2 bases, with 7 bases of the junction left unmatched. This CDR3 is 15 amino acids long. The CDR3, as DNA: TGTGCCAGCAGTACTACCGGGACAGGGACCTACGAGCAGTACTTC. Encoded protein: CASSTTGTGTYEQYF.

The chain uses TRBV20-1 and TRBJ1-5; D remains unclear. Per the germline V gene, CDR1 is DFQATT and CDR2 is SNEGSKA (reference sequence). V gave up 6 bases and J gave up 5 bases, with 8 bases separating them. The CDR3 has 11 residues. The CDR3 coding sequence is TGCAGTGCCAGGCGGGATCAGCCCCAGCATTTT. Translated, it gives CSARRDQPQHF.

The chain uses TRBV4-3 and TRBJ1-2; D uncertain. The CDR3 runs 14 residues. Germline-derived CDR1 and CDR2 are LGHNA and YSLEER. Deletions cut 1 base from V and 5 bases from J, with 11 bases between. DNA for the CDR3: TGCGCCAGCAGCCAAGTGTCTGCCCAGTATGGCTACACCTTC. Amino acids: CASSQVSAQYGYTF.

The chain uses TRBV6-5 and TRBJ2-5, with 7 bases matching TRBD2. In germline, CDR1 is MNHEY, CDR2 SVGAGI. CDR3 length: 14 residues. V was clipped by 8 bases and J by 3 bases; unmatched bases: 9. CDR3 protein: CASSEGGGKETQYF. CDR3 nucleotides: TGTGCCAGCTCGGAGGGCGGGGGAAAAGAGACCCAGTACTTC.

The CDR3 spells CASSQEFRVGGNYGYTF. Here the CDR3 DNA reads TGCGCCAGCAGCCAAGAGTTTCGGGTCGGAGGCAACTATGGCTACACCTTC. The chain has TRBV4-1 and TRBJ1-2; no definite D call. Germline V gives CDR1 MGHRA, CDR2 YSYEKL. This CDR3 is built from 17 residues. The V and J ends lost 0 bases and 2 bases respectively, with 16 bases between them.

The rearrangement uses TRBV12-3 or TRBV12-4 and TRBJ2-5, with a tentative D call TRBD1 (5 bases). Trimming left V 6 bases short and J 3 bases short, with 32 bases between. The CDR3 totals 20 residues. The CDR3 sequence: CASSLTGSRVASPLEETQYF. The CDR3 bases are TGTGCCAGCAGCTTGACCGGGTCCAGGGTCGCGTCCCCGCTTGAAGAGACCCAGTACTTC.